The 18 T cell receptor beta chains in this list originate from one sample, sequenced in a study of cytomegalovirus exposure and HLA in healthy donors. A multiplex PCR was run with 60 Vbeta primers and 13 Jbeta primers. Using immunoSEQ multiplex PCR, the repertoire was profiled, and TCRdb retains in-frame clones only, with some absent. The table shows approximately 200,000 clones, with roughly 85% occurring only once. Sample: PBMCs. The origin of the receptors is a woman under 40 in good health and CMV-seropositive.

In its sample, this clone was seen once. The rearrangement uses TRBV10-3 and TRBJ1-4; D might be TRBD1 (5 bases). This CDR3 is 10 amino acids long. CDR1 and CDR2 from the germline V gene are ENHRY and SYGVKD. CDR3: CVAQGEKLFF. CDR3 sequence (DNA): TGTGTGGCCCAGGGTGAAAAACTGTTTTTT.

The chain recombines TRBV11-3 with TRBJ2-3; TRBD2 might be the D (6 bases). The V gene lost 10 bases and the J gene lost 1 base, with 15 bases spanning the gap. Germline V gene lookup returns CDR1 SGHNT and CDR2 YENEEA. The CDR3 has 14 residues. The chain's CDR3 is CATQLGGGTDTQYF. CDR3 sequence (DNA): TGTGCCACCCAGTTGGGGGGAGGCACAGATACGCAGTATTTT.

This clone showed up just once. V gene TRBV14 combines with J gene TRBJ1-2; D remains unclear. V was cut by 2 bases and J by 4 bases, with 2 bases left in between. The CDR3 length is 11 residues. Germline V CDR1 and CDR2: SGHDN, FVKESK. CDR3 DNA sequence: TGTGCCAGCAGCCAACTCTATGGCTACACCTTC. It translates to CASSQLYGYTF.

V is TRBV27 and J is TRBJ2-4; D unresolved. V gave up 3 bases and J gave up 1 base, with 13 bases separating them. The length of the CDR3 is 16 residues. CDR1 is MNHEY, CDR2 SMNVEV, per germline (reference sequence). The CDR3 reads CASSFIGGEAKNIQYF. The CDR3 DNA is TGTGCCAGCAGTTTTATTGGTGGTGAGGCCAAAAACATTCAGTACTTC.

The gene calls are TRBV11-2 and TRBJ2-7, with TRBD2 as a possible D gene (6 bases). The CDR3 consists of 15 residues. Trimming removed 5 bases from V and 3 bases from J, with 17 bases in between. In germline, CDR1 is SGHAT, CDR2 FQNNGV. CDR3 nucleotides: TGTGCCAGCAGCCGAGAGTTGGGGGGAGGCTACGAGCAGTACTTC. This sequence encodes CASSRELGGGYEQYF. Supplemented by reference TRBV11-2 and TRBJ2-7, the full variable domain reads EAGVAQSPRYKIIEKRQSVAFWCNPISGHATLYWYQQILGQGPKLLIQFQNNGVVDDSQLPKDRFSAERLKGVDSTLKIQPAKLEDSAVYLCASSRELGGGYEQYFGPGTRLTVT.

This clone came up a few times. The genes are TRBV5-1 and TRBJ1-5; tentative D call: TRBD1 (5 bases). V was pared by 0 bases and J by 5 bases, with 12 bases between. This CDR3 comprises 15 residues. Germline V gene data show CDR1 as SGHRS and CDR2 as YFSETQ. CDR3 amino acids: CASSLASGIDQPQHF. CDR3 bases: TGCGCCAGCAGCTTGGCATCAGGGATTGATCAGCCCCAGCATTTT.

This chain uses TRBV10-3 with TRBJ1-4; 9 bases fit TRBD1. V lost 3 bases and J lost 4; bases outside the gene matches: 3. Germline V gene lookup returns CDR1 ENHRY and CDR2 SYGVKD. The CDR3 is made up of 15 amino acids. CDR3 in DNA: TGTGCCATCAGTGAAGAGGACAGGGGTAATGAAAAACTGTTTTTT. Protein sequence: CAISEEDRGNEKLFF.

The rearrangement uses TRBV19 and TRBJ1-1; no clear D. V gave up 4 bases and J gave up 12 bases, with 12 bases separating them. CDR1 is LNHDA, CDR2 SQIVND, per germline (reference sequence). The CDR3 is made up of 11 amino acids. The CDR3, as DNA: TGTGCCAGTAGTACCGCAATCCTATCTTTCTTT. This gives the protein CASSTAILSFF.

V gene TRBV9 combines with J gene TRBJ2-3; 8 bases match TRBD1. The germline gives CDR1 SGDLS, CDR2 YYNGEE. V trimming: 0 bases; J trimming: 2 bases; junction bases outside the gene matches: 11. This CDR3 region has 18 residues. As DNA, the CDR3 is TGTGCCAGCAGCGTAGAGCAAACGGACAGGGCGTTCACAGATACGCAGTATTTT. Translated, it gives CASSVEQTDRAFTDTQYF. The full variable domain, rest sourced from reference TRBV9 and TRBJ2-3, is DSGVTQTPKHLITATGQRVTLRCSPRSGDLSVYWYQQSLDQGLQFLIQYYNGEERAKGNILERFSAQQFPDLHSELNLSSLELGDSALYFCASSVEQTDRAFTDTQYFGPGTRLTVL.

The CDR3 sequence is CASSPLQGIYSPLHF. The CDR3 DNA reads as TGTGCCAGCAGTCCCCTACAGGGTATTTACTCACCCCTCCACTTT. The chain links TRBV27 to TRBJ1-6; D may be TRBD1 (6 bases). The CDR3 runs to 15 residues. Deletions cut 5 bases from V and 10 bases from J, with 18 bases between. The germline V gene encodes CDR1 MNHEY and CDR2 SMNVEV (reference sequence).

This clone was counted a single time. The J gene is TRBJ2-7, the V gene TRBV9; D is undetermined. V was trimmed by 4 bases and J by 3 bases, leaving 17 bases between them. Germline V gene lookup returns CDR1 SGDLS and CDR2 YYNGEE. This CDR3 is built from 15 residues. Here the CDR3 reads CASSRTENILYEQYF. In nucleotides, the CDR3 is TGTGCCAGCAGCAGAACCGAGAATATTCTCTACGAGCAGTACTTC.

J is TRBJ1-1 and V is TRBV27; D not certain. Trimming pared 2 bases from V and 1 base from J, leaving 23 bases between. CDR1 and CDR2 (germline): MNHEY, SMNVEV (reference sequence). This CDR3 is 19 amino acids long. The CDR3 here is CASSLKAQRARRENTEAFF. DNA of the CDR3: TGTGCCAGCAGTTTAAAGGCCCAGAGGGCACGGAGAGAGAACACTGAAGCTTTCTTT.

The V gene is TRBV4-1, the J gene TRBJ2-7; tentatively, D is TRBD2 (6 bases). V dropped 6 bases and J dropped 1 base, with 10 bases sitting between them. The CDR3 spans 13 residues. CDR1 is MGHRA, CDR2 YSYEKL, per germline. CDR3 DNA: TGCGCCAGCAGAGGGACTTCATCCTACGAGCAGTACTTC. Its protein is CASRGTSSYEQYF.

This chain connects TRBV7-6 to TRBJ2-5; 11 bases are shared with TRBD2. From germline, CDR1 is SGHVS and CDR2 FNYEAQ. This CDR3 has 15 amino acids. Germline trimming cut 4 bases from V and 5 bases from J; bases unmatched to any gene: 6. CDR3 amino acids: CASSSRLAGKETQYF. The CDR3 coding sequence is TGTGCCAGCAGCTCCAGACTAGCGGGGAAGGAGACCCAGTACTTC.

The chain's CDR3 is CASSRTIPGRGYTF. The CDR3 DNA is TGTGCCAGCAGCCGCACCATCCCGGGTCGTGGCTACACCTTC. The genes are TRBV7-2 and TRBJ1-2, with no clear D. This CDR3 is 14 amino acids long. Trimming removed 5 bases at V and 7 bases at J, with 17 bases between. Per germline, CDR1 SGHTA and CDR2 FQGNSA.

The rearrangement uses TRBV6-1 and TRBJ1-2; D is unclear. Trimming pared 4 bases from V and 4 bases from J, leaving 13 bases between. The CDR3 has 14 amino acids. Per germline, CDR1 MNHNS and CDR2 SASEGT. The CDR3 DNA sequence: TGTGCCAGCAGTGCCACAAGGAGGGCCTATGGCTACACCTTC. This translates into CASSATRRAYGYTF.

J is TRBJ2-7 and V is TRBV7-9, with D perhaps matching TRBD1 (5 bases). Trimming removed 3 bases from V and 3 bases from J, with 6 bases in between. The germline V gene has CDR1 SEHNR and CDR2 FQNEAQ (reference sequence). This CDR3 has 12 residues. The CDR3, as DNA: TGTGCCAGCAGCTTCGACAGCTACGAGCAGTACTTC. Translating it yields CASSFDSYEQYF.

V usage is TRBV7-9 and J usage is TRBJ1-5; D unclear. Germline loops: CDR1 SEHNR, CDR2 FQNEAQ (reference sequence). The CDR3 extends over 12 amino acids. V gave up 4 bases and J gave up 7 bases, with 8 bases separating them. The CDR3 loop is CASSSYRQPQHF. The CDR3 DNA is TGTGCCAGCAGCTCATACCGGCAGCCCCAGCATTTT.